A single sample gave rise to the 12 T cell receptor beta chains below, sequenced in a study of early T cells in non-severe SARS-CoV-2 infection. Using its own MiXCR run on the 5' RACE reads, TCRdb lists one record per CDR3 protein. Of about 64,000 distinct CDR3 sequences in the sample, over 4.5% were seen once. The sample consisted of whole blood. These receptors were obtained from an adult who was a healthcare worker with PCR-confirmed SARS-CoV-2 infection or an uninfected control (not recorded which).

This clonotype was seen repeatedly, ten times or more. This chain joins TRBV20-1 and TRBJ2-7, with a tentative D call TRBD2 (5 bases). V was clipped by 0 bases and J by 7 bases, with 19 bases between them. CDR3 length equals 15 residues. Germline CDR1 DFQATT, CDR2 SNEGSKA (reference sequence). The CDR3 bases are TGCAGTGCTAGAGAAACCGGGAATTCACGGAGGGAGCAGTACTTC. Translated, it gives CSARETGNSRREQYF.

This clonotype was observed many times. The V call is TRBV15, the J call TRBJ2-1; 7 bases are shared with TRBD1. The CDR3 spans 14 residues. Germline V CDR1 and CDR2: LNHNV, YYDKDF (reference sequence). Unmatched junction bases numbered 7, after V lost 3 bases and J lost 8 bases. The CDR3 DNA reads TGTGCCACCAGCAGGGACAGGAGTCTGGATGAGCAGTTCTTC. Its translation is CATSRDRSLDEQFF.

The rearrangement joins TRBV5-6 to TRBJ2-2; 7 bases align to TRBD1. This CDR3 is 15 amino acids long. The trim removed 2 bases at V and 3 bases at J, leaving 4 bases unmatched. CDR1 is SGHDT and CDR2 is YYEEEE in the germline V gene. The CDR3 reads CASSFRGTYTGELFF. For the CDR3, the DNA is TGTGCCAGCAGCTTCAGGGGGACATACACCGGGGAGCTGTTTTTT. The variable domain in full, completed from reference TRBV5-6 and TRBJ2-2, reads DAGVTQSPTHLIKTRGQQVTLRCSPKSGHDTVSWYQQALGQGPQFIFQYYEEEERQRGNFPDRFSGHQFPNYSSELNVNALLLGDSALYLCASSFRGTYTGELFFGEGSRLTVL.

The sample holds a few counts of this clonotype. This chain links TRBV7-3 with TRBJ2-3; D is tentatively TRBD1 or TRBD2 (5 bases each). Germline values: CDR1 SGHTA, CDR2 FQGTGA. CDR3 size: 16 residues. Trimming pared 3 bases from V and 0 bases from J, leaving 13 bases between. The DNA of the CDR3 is TGTGCCAGCAGCTTTTTAGGGGACGCGAGCACAGATACGCAGTATTTT. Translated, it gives CASSFLGDASTDTQYF.

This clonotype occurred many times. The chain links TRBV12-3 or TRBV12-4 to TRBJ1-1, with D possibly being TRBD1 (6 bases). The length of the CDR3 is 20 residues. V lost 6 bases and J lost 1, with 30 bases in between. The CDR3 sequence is CASSPWPDRGHFPRNTEAFF. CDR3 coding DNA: TGTGCCAGCAGCCCCTGGCCAGACCGGGGACACTTCCCGAGGAACACTGAAGCTTTCTTT.

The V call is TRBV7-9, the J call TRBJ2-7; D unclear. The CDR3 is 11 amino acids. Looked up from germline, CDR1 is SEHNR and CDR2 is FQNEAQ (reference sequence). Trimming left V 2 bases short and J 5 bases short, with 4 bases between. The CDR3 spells CASSLNNEQYF. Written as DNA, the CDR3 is TGTGCCAGCAGCTTAAACAACGAGCAGTACTTC. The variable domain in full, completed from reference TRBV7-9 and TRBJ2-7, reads DTGVSQNPRHKITKRGQNVTFRCDPISEHNRLYWYRQTLGQGPEFLTYFQNEAQLEKSRLLSDRFSAERPKGSFSTLEIQRTEQGDSAMYLCASSLNNEQYFGPGTRLTVT.

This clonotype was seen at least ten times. CDR3 amino acids: CASSYGGNQPQHF. In nucleotides, the CDR3 is TGCGCCAGCAGCTACGGAGGCAATCAGCCCCAGCATTTT. The V call is TRBV5-1, the J call TRBJ1-5; D is undetermined. Looked up from germline, CDR1 is SGHRS and CDR2 is YFSETQ. The germline V and J ends were trimmed by 3 bases and 2 bases, with 6 bases remaining between them. The CDR3 consists of 13 residues.

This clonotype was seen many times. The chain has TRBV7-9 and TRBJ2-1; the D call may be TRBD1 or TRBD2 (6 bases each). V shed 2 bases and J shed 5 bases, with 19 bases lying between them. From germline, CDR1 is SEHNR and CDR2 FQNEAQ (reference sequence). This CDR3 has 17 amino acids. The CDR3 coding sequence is TGTGCCAGCAGCTTATCGGCTCGTCGGGGGCCCGACAATGAGCAGTTCTTC. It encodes CASSLSARRGPDNEQFF.

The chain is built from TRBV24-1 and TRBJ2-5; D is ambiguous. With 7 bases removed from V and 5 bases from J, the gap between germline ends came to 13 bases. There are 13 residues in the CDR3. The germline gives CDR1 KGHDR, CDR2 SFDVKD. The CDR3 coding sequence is TGTGCCACCAGGGACCCGAATTTGGAGACCCAGTACTTC. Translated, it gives CATRDPNLETQYF.

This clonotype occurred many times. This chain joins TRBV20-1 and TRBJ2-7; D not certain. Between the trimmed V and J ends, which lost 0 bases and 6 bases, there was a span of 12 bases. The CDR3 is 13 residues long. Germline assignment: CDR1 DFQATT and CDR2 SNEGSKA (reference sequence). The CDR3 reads CSARDKGTAEQYF. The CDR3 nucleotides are TGCAGTGCTAGAGATAAGGGAACAGCCGAGCAGTACTTC.

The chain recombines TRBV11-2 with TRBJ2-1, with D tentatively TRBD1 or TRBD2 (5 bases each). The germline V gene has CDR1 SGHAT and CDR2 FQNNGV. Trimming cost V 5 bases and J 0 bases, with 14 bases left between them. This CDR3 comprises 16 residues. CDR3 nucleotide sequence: TGTGCCAGCAGCCCCCGGGGCCGAAGCTCCTACAATGAGCAGTTCTTC. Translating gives CASSPRGRSSYNEQFF.

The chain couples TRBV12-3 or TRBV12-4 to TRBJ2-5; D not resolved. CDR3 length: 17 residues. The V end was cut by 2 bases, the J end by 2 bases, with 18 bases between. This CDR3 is CASSLISTAGRQETQYF. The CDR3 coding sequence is TGTGCCAGCAGTTTAATCTCTACAGCTGGACGACAAGAGACCCAGTACTTC.